A selection of T cell receptor beta chains follows, all from one sample in a study of CD8+ T cells in alopecia areata. Sequenced by immunoSEQ multiplex PCR; TCRdb stores in-frame clones only, minus some. This table holds over 100,000 clones, more than 40% found once. This specimen was CD8+ T cells sorted from blood, taken at week 0. The receptors here all came from a human donor with alopecia areata. Each CDR3 is given with its conserved first and last residue. A D gene is named only where the DNA matches it firmly. Only part of the rows carry a size: once, few, many, or a class if the clone is expanded.

D: TRBD2; size: -; J: TRBJ2-3; V: TRBV5-1; CDR3: CASSWTSPSTDTQYF; DNA: TGCGCCAGCAGCTGGACTAGCCCCAGCACAGATACGCAGTATTTT
D: -; size: few; J: TRBJ2-7; V: TRBV5-6; CDR3: CASRLQGIYEQYF; DNA: TGTGCCAGCAGGCTACAGGGAATCTACGAGCAGTACTTC
D: -; size: -; J: TRBJ1-1; V: TRBV5-6; CDR3: CASSTLDNLAMNTEAFF; DNA: TGTGCCAGCAGCACCCTCGACAACCTAGCGATGAACACTGAAGCTTTCTTT
D: -; size: -; J: TRBJ1-5; V: TRBV30; CDR3: CAWSPGEDDRQPQHF; DNA: TGTGCCTGGAGTCCAGGGGAGGACGATCGTCAGCCCCAGCATTTT
D: TRBD1; size: -; J: TRBJ2-2; V: TRBV25-1; CDR3: CASSEYGTGYGELFF; DNA: TGTGCCAGCAGTGAATACGGGACAGGCTATGGGGAGCTGTTTTTT
D: -; size: few; J: TRBJ2-2; V: TRBV14; CDR3: CASSPRSPDTGELFF; DNA: TGTGCCAGCAGCCCACGATCGCCCGACACCGGGGAGCTGTTTTTT
D: TRBD1; size: -; J: TRBJ2-7; V: TRBV6-5; CDR3: CASSRPGTGFNEQYF; DNA: TGTGCCAGCAGTCGTCCCGGGACAGGGTTTAACGAGCAGTACTTC
D: -; size: -; J: TRBJ1-1; V: TRBV6-1; CDR3: CASSELPEAFF; DNA: TGTGCCAGCAGTGAACTCCCAGAAGCTTTCTTT
D: TRBD2; size: -; J: TRBJ2-3; V: TRBV7-9; CDR3: CASSPRRLAGALTDTQYF; DNA: TGTGCCAGCAGCCCTCGCCGGCTAGCGGGGGCCCTCACAGATACGCAGTATTTT
D: -; size: -; J: TRBJ2-3; V: TRBV7-9; CDR3: CASNRPDTQYF; DNA: TGTGCCAGCAACCGTCCAGATACGCAGTATTTT
D: TRBD1; size: few; J: TRBJ1-1; V: TRBV7-6; CDR3: CASSLRPGTGVNTEAFF; DNA: TGTGCCAGCAGCTTACGGCCCGGGACAGGGGTGAACACTGAAGCTTTCTTT
D: -; size: -; J: TRBJ2-2; V: TRBV7-2; CDR3: CASSFTPATGELFF; DNA: TGTGCCAGCAGCTTCACTCCAGCCACCGGGGAGCTGTTTTTT
D: -; size: -; J: TRBJ2-5; V: TRBV30; CDR3: CAWSVDESGETQYF; DNA: TGTGCCTGGAGTGTAGACGAGAGTGGAGAGACCCAGTACTTC
D: TRBD1; size: -; J: TRBJ2-5; V: TRBV13; CDR3: CASSLGDREETQYF; DNA: TGTGCCAGCAGCTTAGGGGACAGGGAGGAGACCCAGTACTTC
D: -; size: -; J: TRBJ2-1; V: TRBV15; CDR3: CATSRGTGNNEQFF; DNA: TGTGCCACCAGCAGGGGTACAGGGAACAATGAGCAGTTCTTC
D: -; size: -; J: TRBJ1-5; V: TRBV4-3; CDR3: CASSQDEAWDQPQHF; DNA: TGCGCCAGCAGCCAAGATGAGGCATGGGATCAGCCCCAGCATTTT
D: -; size: -; J: TRBJ1-3; V: TRBV13; CDR3: CASSSGRYSGNTIYF; DNA: TGTGCCAGCAGCTCGGGACGGTACTCTGGAAACACCATATATTTT
D: TRBD2; size: few; J: TRBJ2-3; V: TRBV10-3; CDR3: CAIGLAGDTDTQYF; DNA: TGTGCCATCGGACTAGCGGGGGATACAGATACGCAGTATTTT
D: TRBD1; size: -; J: TRBJ1-5; V: TRBV9; CDR3: CASSVDGQGVQPQHF; DNA: TGTGCCAGCAGCGTAGATGGGCAGGGGGTCCAGCCCCAGCATTTT
D: -; size: -; J: TRBJ2-7; V: TRBV7-9; CDR3: CASETANSYEQYF; DNA: TGTGCCAGCGAGACAGCGAACTCCTACGAGCAGTACTTC
D: -; size: -; J: TRBJ1-5; V: TRBV6-6; CDR3: CASSGGFFQPQHF; DNA: TGTGCCAGCAGTGGGGGTTTCTTTCAGCCCCAGCATTTT
D: -; size: -; J: TRBJ1-3; V: TRBV13; CDR3: CASSLGDSGNTIYF; DNA: TGTGCCAGCAGCTTAGGGGACTCTGGAAACACCATATATTTT
D: -; size: once; J: TRBJ2-6; V: TRBV5-6; CDR3: CASSFWFSGANVLTF; DNA: TGTGCCAGCAGCTTCTGGTTCTCTGGGGCCAACGTCCTGACTTTC
D: -; size: -; J: TRBJ2-3; V: TRBV18; CDR3: CASSTVADTQYF; DNA: TGTGCCAGCTCAACAGTGGCAGATACGCAGTATTTT
D: -; size: few; J: TRBJ1-1; V: TRBV9; CDR3: CASSVLGANTEAFF; DNA: TGTGCCAGCAGCGTTCTTGGGGCGAACACTGAAGCTTTCTTT
D: -; size: -; J: TRBJ1-4; V: TRBV29-1; CDR3: CSVVSGEKLFF; DNA: TGCAGCGTTGTATCAGGGGAAAAACTGTTTTTT
D: -; size: -; J: TRBJ2-5; V: TRBV15; CDR3: CATSRGRGETQYF; DNA: TGTGCCACCAGCAGAGGACGGGGAGAGACCCAGTACTTC
D: -; size: few; J: TRBJ1-1; V: TRBV29-1; CDR3: CSVLRGGTEAFF; DNA: TGCAGCGTCCTCCGGGGCGGCACTGAAGCTTTCTTT
D: TRBD1; size: few; J: TRBJ2-1; V: TRBV30; CDR3: CAWSVMGAAGGNEQFF; DNA: TGTGCCTGGAGTGTAATGGGCGCGGCAGGGGGCAATGAGCAGTTCTTC
D: TRBD1; size: -; J: TRBJ2-5; V: TRBV11-2; CDR3: CASSSETGGWETQYF; DNA: TGTGCCAGCAGCTCCGAGACAGGGGGCTGGGAGACCCAGTACTTC
D: -; size: -; J: TRBJ2-7; V: TRBV7-3; CDR3: CASSPGGGYEQYF; DNA: TGTGCCAGCAGCCCTGGAGGGGGCTACGAGCAGTACTTC
D: -; size: -; J: TRBJ2-7; V: TRBV30; CDR3: CAWRGVGQTYEQYF; DNA: TGTGCCTGGAGAGGAGTCGGCCAGACCTACGAGCAGTACTTC
D: -; size: -; J: TRBJ2-7; V: TRBV5-6; CDR3: CASSFLGYEQYF; DNA: TGTGCCAGCAGCTTTCTTGGCTACGAGCAGTACTTC
D: -; size: few; J: TRBJ1-2; V: TRBV29-1; CDR3: CSVDIRGTALPYGYTF; DNA: TGCAGCGTTGATATTCGGGGGACCGCCTTGCCCTATGGCTACACCTTC
D: TRBD1; size: few; J: TRBJ1-2; V: TRBV4-3; CDR3: CASSQEGPTGEGVYGYTF; DNA: TGCGCCAGCAGCCAAGAAGGCCCGACAGGGGAAGGGGTCTATGGCTACACCTTC
D: TRBD1; size: -; J: TRBJ2-7; V: TRBV9; CDR3: CASSPYDRGAPNEQYF; DNA: TGTGCCAGCAGCCCCTATGACAGGGGTGCCCCTAACGAGCAGTACTTC
D: TRBD1; size: -; J: TRBJ1-1; V: TRBV18; CDR3: CASSPPDRVGTEAFF; DNA: TGTGCCAGCTCACCACCAGACAGGGTAGGCACTGAAGCTTTCTTT
D: TRBD1; size: -; J: TRBJ1-6; V: TRBV25-1; CDR3: CASSVPGTGKSPLHF; DNA: TGTGCCAGCAGTGTTCCCGGGACAGGGAAATCACCCCTCCACTTT
D: -; size: -; J: TRBJ2-7; V: TRBV30; CDR3: CAWSVKSSPPYEQYF; DNA: TGTGCCTGGAGTGTAAAATCCAGCCCGCCCTACGAGCAGTACTTC
D: -; size: -; J: TRBJ2-5; V: TRBV9; CDR3: CASSDGAAQYF; DNA: TGTGCCAGCAGCGACGGAGCGGCCCAGTACTTC
D: -; size: -; J: TRBJ2-7; V: TRBV7-9; CDR3: CASSSGGSYEQYF; DNA: TGTGCCAGCAGCTCAGGGGGGAGCTACGAGCAGTACTTC
D: -; size: -; J: TRBJ2-6; V: TRBV13; CDR3: CASSQRDAGANVLTF; DNA: TGTGCCAGCAGCCAAAGGGACGCTGGGGCCAACGTCCTGACTTTC
D: -; size: -; J: TRBJ1-5; V: TRBV5-1; CDR3: CASSRDYNQPQHF; DNA: TGCGCCAGCAGTCGGGACTATAACCAGCCCCAGCATTTT
D: TRBD1; size: -; J: TRBJ2-7; V: TRBV6-5; CDR3: CASKTGDRASEQYF; DNA: TGTGCCAGCAAAACAGGGGACAGGGCCTCCGAGCAGTACTTC
D: -; size: -; J: TRBJ2-3; V: TRBV11-2; CDR3: CASSFITDTQYF; DNA: TGTGCCAGCAGCTTTATCACAGATACGCAGTATTTT